These 21 T cell receptor beta chains were sequenced from one sample in a study of shared clonotypes between healthy human individuals. The protocol was immunoSEQ multiplex PCR, while the TCRdb copy is restricted to in-frame clones and leaves out a portion. The sample records about 960,000 clones, roughly 72% being singletons. The specimen was memory CD4+ T cells sorted from blood. Subset in this sample: CD45RA-negative fraction. These receptors all come from a man younger than 35 in good health.

This clone was counted between two and nine times. This chain joins TRBV6-1 and TRBJ1-5; no clear D gene. The V gene lost 0 bases and the J gene lost 6 bases, with 12 bases spanning the gap. Germline CDR1 MNHNS, CDR2 SASEGT. The CDR3 consists of 15 residues. In DNA form, the CDR3 reads TGTGCCAGCAGTGAAGCGACGAAGGATGGTCAGCCCCAGCATTTT. It specifies CASSEATKDGQPQHF.

V is TRBV9 and J is TRBJ2-3, with D hard to call. The ends were cut back, 0 bases at V and 0 bases at J, with 5 bases in the middle. The CDR3 covers 14 residues. CDR1 and CDR2 (germline): SGDLS, YYNGEE. CDR3 amino acids: CASSVGPSTDTQYF. CDR3 bases: TGTGCCAGCAGCGTAGGTCCCAGCACAGATACGCAGTATTTT. The variable domain in full, with the rest retrieved from reference TRBV9 and TRBJ2-3, is DSGVTQTPKHLITATGQRVTLRCSPRSGDLSVYWYQQSLDQGLQFLIQYYNGEERAKGNILERFSAQQFPDLHSELNLSSLELGDSALYFCASSVGPSTDTQYFGPGTRLTVL.

The gene calls are TRBV7-2 and TRBJ2-1, with no clear D. The CDR3 covers 13 residues. The germline CDR1 and CDR2 sequences are SGHTA and FQGNSA. V shed 1 base and J shed 15 bases, with 16 bases lying between them. The CDR3 region is CASSLDVGAGRFF. CDR3 DNA sequence: TGTGCCAGCAGCTTAGATGTCGGAGCCGGGCGGTTCTTC.

This clone has just one count. The junction departs from the called germline gene at one end, perhaps through a read error. The V gene is TRBV7-7, the J gene TRBJ1-4; D gene ambiguous. CDR3 size: 13 residues. Germline V gene sequence: CDR1 SSHAT, CDR2 FNYEAQ (reference sequence). CDR3 nucleotide sequence: TGTGCTAGCAGCTTAGATCGCGGGGAAAAACTGTTTTTT. Translating gives CASSLDRGEKLFF.

The chain joins TRBV7-2 to TRBJ2-1; D might be TRBD2 (6 bases). Between the trimmed V and J ends, which lost 2 bases and 9 bases, there was a span of 23 bases. Germline V gives CDR1 SGHTA, CDR2 FQGNSA. This CDR3 has 17 residues. CDR3 DNA: TGTGCCAGCAGCTTAAACCGATTGGGACTCGCCGGGGGTGAGCAGTTCTTC. Its translation is CASSLNRLGLAGGEQFF.

The sample holds a few counts of this clone. The genes are TRBV7-8 and TRBJ2-5, with D unclear. CDR3 size: 12 residues. CDR1 is SGHVS, CDR2 FQNEAQ, per germline. V was cut by 2 bases and J by 5 bases, with 6 bases left in between. The CDR3 here is CASSLMSETQYF. CDR3 DNA sequence: TGTGCCAGCAGCTTAATGTCGGAGACCCAGTACTTC. The full variable domain, completed using reference TRBV7-8 and TRBJ2-5, is GAGVSQSPRYKVAKRGQDVALRCDPISGHVSLFWYQQALGQGPEFLTYFQNEAQLDKSGLPSDRFFAERPEGSVSTLKIQRTQQEDSAVYLCASSLMSETQYFGPGTRLLVL.

In DNA, the CDR3 is TGTGCCTGGAGGGGAGCGGGATCGAACACCGGGGAGCTGTTTTTT. Its translation is CAWRGAGSNTGELFF. The rearrangement joins TRBV30 to TRBJ2-2, with 7 bases that match TRBD2. The CDR3 loop spans 15 amino acids. The J segment lost 0 bases and the V segment lost 3 bases, leaving 4 bases of the junction unmatched. CDR1 is GTSNPN, CDR2 SVGIG, per germline (reference sequence).

This clone was detected a few times. CDR3 in amino acids: CASSPARLPIGELFF. The CDR3 nucleotides read TGTGCCAGCAGCCCTGCTCGGCTCCCAATCGGGGAGCTGTTTTTT. The rearrangement joins TRBV14 to TRBJ2-2; no clear D gene. The germline gives CDR1 SGHDN, CDR2 FVKESK. With 4 bases removed from V and 7 bases from J, the gap between germline ends came to 16 bases. The CDR3 length is 15 residues.

The chain joins TRBV7-2 to TRBJ1-5; TRBD1 might be the D (6 bases). V was trimmed by 5 bases and J by 3 bases, leaving 11 bases between them. Germline-derived CDR1 and CDR2 are SGHTA and FQGNSA. CDR3 length: 14 residues. CDR3: CASSPGADNQPQHF. The CDR3 region has the DNA TGTGCCAGCAGCCCGGGGGCAGACAATCAGCCCCAGCATTTT.

The rearrangement uses TRBV30 and TRBJ1-5, with 10 bases matching TRBD1. This CDR3 is 15 amino acids long. CDR1 is GTSNPN and CDR2 is SVGIG in the germline V gene (reference sequence). The J segment lost 2 bases and the V segment lost 4 bases, leaving 5 bases of the junction unmatched. The CDR3 reads CAWTPGTGGNQPQHF. The DNA for the CDR3 is TGTGCCTGGACACCCGGGACAGGGGGCAATCAGCCCCAGCATTTT.

The chain is built from TRBV30 and TRBJ1-6; TRBD1 is a possible D gene (6 bases). Between the trimmed V and J ends, which lost 1 base and 7 bases, there was a span of 14 bases. CDR1 is GTSNPN, CDR2 SVGIG, per germline (reference sequence). The CDR3 is 15 residues long. The DNA of the CDR3 is TGTGCCTGGAGTGCCGGGGCAGGGGTGAATTCACCCCTCCACTTT. This encodes CAWSAGAGVNSPLHF.

V gene TRBV7-2 combines with J gene TRBJ1-2, with D perhaps matching TRBD1 (6 bases). Germline loops: CDR1 SGHTA, CDR2 FQGNSA. Deletions cut 3 bases from V and 3 bases from J, with 14 bases between. CDR3 size: 15 residues. The CDR3 region is CASSFNTGSDYGYTF. The CDR3 DNA is TGTGCCAGCAGCTTTAACACAGGGTCCGACTATGGCTACACCTTC. Using reference TRBV7-2 and TRBJ1-2 for the parts outside the CDR3, the full variable domain is GAGVSQSPSNKVTEKGKDVELRCDPISGHTALYWYRQSLGQGLEFLIYFQGNSAPDKSGLPSDRFSAERTGGSVSTLTIQRTQQEDSAVYLCASSFNTGSDYGYTFGSGTRLTVV.

This rearrangement joins TRBV7-2 to TRBJ2-1, with D tentatively TRBD1 (5 bases). V was trimmed by 3 bases and J by 1 base, leaving 10 bases between them. Germline V CDR1 and CDR2: SGHTA, FQGNSA. CDR3 length: 15 residues. CDR3 sequence reads: CASSFRRGSYNEQFF. The CDR3 DNA follows: TGTGCCAGCAGCTTTAGAAGGGGATCCTACAATGAGCAGTTCTTC.

Regarding this clone: The sample carries other DNA sequences with the same CDR3. The chain combines TRBV9 with TRBJ2-7, with D perhaps given as TRBD1 or TRBD2 (6 bases each). CDR1 is SGDLS, CDR2 YYNGEE, per germline. Deletions cut 0 bases from V and 0 bases from J, with 10 bases between. The CDR3 has 15 residues. The CDR3 coding sequence is TGTGCCAGCAGCGTAGACGGGGGCAGCTCCTACGAGCAGTACTTC. This codes for CASSVDGGSSYEQYF.

The chain has TRBV11-2 and TRBJ1-4; no clear D gene. V lost 0 bases and J lost 5, with 7 bases in between. Germline V gene data show CDR1 as SGHAT and CDR2 as FQNNGV. The CDR3 consists of 14 residues. The CDR3: CASSLDRQNEKLFF. The CDR3, as DNA: TGTGCCAGCAGCTTAGATCGGCAGAATGAAAAACTGTTTTTT. The full variable domain, completed using reference TRBV11-2 and TRBJ1-4, is EAGVAQSPRYKIIEKRQSVAFWCNPISGHATLYWYQQILGQGPKLLIQFQNNGVVDDSQLPKDRFSAERLKGVDSTLKIQPAKLEDSAVYLCASSLDRQNEKLFFGSGTQLSVL.

V is TRBV28 and J is TRBJ2-6; D is ambiguous. Between the trimmed V and J ends, which lost 8 bases and 0 bases, there was a span of 11 bases. The germline gives CDR1 MDHEN, CDR2 SYDVKM. The CDR3 sequence is 15 residues long. This CDR3 is CASSPGPSGANVLTF. The CDR3 DNA sequence: TGTGCCAGCTCCCCCGGGCCCTCTGGGGCCAACGTCCTGACTTTC.

The chain is built from TRBV18 and TRBJ2-3; 9 bases match TRBD2. The CDR3 length is 15 residues. The germline CDR1 and CDR2 sequences are KGHSH and LQKENI. V shed 2 bases, J shed 5 bases, and the junction held 5 bases outside the gene matches. CDR3 coding DNA: TGTGCCAGCTCACCAATACTAGCGGGCCAAGATACGCAGTATTTT. Its translation: CASSPILAGQDTQYF.

The J gene is TRBJ1-6, the V gene TRBV6-1, with D unclear. The germline V gene encodes CDR1 MNHNS and CDR2 SASEGT. The ends were cut back, 0 bases at V and 7 bases at J, with 7 bases in the middle. The CDR3 is 14 residues long. This chain's CDR3 is CASSEASRNSPLHF. DNA for the CDR3: TGTGCCAGCAGTGAAGCGAGCAGGAATTCACCCCTCCACTTT.

The rearrangement links TRBV7-9 to TRBJ2-5; 7 nucleotides agree with TRBD2. Germline CDR1 SEHNR, CDR2 FQNEAQ (reference sequence). CDR3 size: 15 residues. V shed 0 bases, J shed 9 bases, and the junction held 10 bases outside the gene matches. The CDR3 region is CASSLARSGRGAQYF. The DNA for the CDR3 is TGTGCCAGCAGCTTAGCTCGGTCCGGCCGGGGGGCCCAGTACTTC.

The genes are TRBV11-2 and TRBJ2-5; the match to TRBD1 covers 9 bases. Germline V gives CDR1 SGHAT, CDR2 FQNNGV. J gave up 11 bases and V 3 bases, and 4 bases lay outside the gene matches. The length of the CDR3 is 12 residues. As DNA, the CDR3 is TGTGCCAGCAGCTTCGGACAGGGGTCTCAGTACTTC. Protein: CASSFGQGSQYF.

This clone has only one observation. Within the sample, other DNA sequences also encode this same CDR3. The V gene is TRBV7-8, the J gene TRBJ2-7; D is possibly TRBD1 or TRBD2 (5 bases each). V was pared by 1 base and J by 1 base, with 11 bases between. Germline V CDR1 and CDR2: SGHVS, FQNEAQ. The CDR3 runs 15 residues. Here the CDR3 DNA reads TGTGCCAGCAGCTTAGTACCTGGGGGTTCCTACGAGCAGTACTTC. It specifies CASSLVPGGSYEQYF.